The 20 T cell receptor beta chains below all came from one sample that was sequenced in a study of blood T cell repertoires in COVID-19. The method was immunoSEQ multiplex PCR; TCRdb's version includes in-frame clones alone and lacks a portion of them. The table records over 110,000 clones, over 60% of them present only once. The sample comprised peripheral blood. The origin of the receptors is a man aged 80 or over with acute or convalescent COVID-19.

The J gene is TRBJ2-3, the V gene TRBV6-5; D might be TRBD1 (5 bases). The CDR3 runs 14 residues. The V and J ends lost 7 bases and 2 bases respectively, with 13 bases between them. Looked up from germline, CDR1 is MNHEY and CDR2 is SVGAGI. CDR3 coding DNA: TGTGCCAGCAACGTCCCCAGGGACACAGATACGCAGTATTTT. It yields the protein CASNVPRDTDTQYF.

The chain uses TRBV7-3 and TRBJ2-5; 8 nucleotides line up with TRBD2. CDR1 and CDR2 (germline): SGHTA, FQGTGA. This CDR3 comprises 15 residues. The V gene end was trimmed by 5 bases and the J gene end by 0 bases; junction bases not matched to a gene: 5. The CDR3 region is CASSGRGGNQETQYF. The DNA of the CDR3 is TGTGCCAGCAGCGGTCGCGGGGGGAACCAAGAGACCCAGTACTTC.

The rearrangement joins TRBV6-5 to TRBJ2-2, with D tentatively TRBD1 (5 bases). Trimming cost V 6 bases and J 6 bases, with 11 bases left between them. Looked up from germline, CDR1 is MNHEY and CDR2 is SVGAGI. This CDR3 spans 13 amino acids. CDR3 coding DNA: TGTGCCAGCAGCCCACAGACAGCCGGGGAGCTGTTTTTT. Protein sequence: CASSPQTAGELFF.

The CDR3 reads CASSPGLMNTGELFF. DNA of the CDR3: TGTGCCAGCAGCCCCGGACTTATGAACACCGGGGAGCTGTTTTTT. The J gene is TRBJ2-2, the V gene TRBV3-1 (or the pseudogene TRBV3-2); D possibly corresponds to TRBD2 (5 bases). Trimming removed 4 bases from V and 1 base from J, with 10 bases in between. Germline V gene data show CDR1 as LGHDT and CDR2 as YNNKEL (reference sequence). CDR3 length equals 15 residues.

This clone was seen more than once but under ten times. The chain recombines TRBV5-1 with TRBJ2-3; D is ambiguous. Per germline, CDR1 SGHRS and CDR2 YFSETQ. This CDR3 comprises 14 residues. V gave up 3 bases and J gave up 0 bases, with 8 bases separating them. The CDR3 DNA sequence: TGCGCCAGCAGCTCCGGTGCTAGCACAGATACGCAGTATTTT. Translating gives CASSSGASTDTQYF.

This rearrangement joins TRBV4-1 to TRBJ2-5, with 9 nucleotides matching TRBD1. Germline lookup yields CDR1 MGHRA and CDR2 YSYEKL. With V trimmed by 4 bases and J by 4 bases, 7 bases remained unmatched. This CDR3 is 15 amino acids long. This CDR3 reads CASSPEDRGRETQYF. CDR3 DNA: TGCGCCAGCAGCCCAGAGGACAGGGGCCGAGAGACCCAGTACTTC.

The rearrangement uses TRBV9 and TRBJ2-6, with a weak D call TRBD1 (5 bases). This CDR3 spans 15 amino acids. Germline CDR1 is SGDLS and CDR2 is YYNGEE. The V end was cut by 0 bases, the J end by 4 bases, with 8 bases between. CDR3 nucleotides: TGTGCCAGCAGCGTAGACGGACAAGGGGCCAACGTCCTGACTTTC. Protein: CASSVDGQGANVLTF.

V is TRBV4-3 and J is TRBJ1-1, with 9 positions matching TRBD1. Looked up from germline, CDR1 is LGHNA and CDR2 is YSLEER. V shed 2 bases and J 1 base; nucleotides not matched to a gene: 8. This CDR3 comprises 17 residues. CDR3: CASSQNLPGQGNTEAFF. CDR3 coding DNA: TGCGCCAGCAGCCAAAACCTCCCGGGACAGGGGAACACTGAAGCTTTCTTT.

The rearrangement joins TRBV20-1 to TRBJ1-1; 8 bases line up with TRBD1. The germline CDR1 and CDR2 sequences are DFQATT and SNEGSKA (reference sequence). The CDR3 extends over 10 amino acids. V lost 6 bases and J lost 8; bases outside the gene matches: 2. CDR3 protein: CSARDREAFF. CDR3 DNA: TGCAGTGCAAGGGACAGGGAAGCTTTCTTT.

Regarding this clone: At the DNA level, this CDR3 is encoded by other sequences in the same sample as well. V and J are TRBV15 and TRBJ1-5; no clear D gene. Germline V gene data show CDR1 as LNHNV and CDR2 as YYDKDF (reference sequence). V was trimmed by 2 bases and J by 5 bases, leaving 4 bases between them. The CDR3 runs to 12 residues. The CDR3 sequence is CATSRPYQPQHF. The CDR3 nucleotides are TGTGCCACCAGCAGACCTTATCAGCCCCAGCATTTT.

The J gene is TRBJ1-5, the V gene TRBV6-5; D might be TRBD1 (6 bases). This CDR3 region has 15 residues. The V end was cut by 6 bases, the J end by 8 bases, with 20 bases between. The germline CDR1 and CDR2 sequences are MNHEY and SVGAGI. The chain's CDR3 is CASRETFGQTKPQHF. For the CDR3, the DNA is TGTGCCAGCAGGGAGACATTTGGACAGACTAAGCCCCAGCATTTT.

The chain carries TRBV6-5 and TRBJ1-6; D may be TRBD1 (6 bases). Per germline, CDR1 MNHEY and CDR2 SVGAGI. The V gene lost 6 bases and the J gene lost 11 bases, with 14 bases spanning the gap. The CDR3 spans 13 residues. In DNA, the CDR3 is TGTGCCAGCAGGACACAGGGTCAAACACCCCTCCACTTT. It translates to CASRTQGQTPLHF.

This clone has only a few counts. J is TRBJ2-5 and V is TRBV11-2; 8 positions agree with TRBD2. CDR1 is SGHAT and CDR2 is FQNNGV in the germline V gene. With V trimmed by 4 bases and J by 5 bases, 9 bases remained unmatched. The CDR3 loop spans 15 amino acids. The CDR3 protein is CASSSGTRSTETQYF. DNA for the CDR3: TGTGCCAGCAGCTCCGGGACTAGGAGTACGGAGACCCAGTACTTC. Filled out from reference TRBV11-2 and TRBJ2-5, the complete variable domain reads EAGVAQSPRYKIIEKRQSVAFWCNPISGHATLYWYQQILGQGPKLLIQFQNNGVVDDSQLPKDRFSAERLKGVDSTLKIQPAKLEDSAVYLCASSSGTRSTETQYFGPGTRLLVL.

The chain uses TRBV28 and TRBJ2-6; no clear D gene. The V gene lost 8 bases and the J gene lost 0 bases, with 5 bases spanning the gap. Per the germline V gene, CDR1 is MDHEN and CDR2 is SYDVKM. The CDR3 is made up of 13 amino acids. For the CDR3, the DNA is TGTGCCAGCGCAGGCTCTGGGGCCAACGTCCTGACTTTC. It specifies CASAGSGANVLTF.

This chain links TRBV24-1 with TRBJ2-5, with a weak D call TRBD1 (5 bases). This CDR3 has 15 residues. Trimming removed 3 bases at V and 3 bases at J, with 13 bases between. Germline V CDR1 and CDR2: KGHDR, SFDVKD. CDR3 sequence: CATSDPDRVKETQYF. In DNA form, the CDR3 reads TGTGCCACCAGTGATCCAGACAGAGTGAAAGAGACCCAGTACTTC.

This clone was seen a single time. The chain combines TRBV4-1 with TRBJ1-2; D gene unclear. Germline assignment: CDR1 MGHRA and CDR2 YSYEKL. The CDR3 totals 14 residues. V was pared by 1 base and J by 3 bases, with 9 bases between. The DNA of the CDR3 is TGCGCCAGCAGCCAAGTAATGGCGGACTATGGCTACACCTTC. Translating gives CASSQVMADYGYTF.

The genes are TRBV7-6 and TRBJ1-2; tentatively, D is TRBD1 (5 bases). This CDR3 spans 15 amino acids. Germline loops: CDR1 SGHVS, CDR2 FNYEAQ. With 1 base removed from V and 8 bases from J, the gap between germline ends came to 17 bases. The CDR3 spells CASSLGQGGVEGYTF. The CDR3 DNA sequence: TGTGCCAGCAGCTTAGGGCAGGGAGGAGTTGAAGGCTACACCTTC.

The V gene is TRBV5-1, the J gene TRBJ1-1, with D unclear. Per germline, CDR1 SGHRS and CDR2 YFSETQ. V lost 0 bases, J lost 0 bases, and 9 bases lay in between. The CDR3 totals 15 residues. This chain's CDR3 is CASSLAGVVNTEAFF. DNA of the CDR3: TGCGCCAGCAGCTTGGCCGGGGTCGTGAACACTGAAGCTTTCTTT.

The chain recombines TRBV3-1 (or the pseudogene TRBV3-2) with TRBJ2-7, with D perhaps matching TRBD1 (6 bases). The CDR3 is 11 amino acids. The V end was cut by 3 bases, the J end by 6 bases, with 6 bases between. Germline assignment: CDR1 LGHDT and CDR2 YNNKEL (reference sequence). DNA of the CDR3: TGTGCCAGCAGCCACAGGGGCGAGCAGTACTTC. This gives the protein CASSHRGEQYF.

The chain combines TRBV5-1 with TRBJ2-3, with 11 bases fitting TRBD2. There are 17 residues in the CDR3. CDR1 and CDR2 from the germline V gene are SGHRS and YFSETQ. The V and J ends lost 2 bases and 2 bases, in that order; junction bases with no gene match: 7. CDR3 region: CASSFTLTSGDTDTQYF. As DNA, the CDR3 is TGCGCCAGCAGCTTCACCTTGACTAGCGGGGACACAGATACGCAGTATTTT.